These 2 T cell receptor beta chains were sequenced from one sample in a study of regulatory T cells in long-lasting Graves disease. Time point described: newly diagnosed GD, antithyroid drugs for less than 3 months. RNA extracted from PBMCs served as the sequencing template. To make TCR beta libraries, researchers used iRepertoire HTBI primers and Arm-PCR of CDR3 regions. TCRdb redid the calling of the multiplex PCR reads with MiXCR, one entry per CDR3 protein. Here the sample spans a few hundred thousand distinct CDR3 sequences, roughly 14% being singletons. These data also formed part of another study, on T cells in Graves' hyperthyroidism and ophthalmopathy.

The source material was peripheral blood mononuclear cells (PBMCs), sampled at new diagnosis, from a patient treated with antithyroid drugs. These receptors were obtained from a man under 40 with Graves disease.

This clonotype has ten or more counts. This rearrangement joins TRBV12-3 or TRBV12-4 to TRBJ2-1, with 9 bases aligning to TRBD2. With 9 bases clipped from V and 1 base from J, the junction kept 10 bases outside the gene matches. The CDR3 length is 16 residues. The CDR3 nucleotides read TGTGCCAGTCTAAGTCCTAGCGGGACTTCCTACAATGAGCAGTTCTTC. Residues: CASLSPSGTSYNEQFF.

This clonotype was seen at least ten times. V gene TRBV24-1 combines with J gene TRBJ2-5, with TRBD1 matching over 7 bases. V trimming: 3 bases; J trimming: 3 bases; junction bases outside the gene matches: 3. The CDR3 totals 14 residues. CDR1 and CDR2 (germline): KGHDR, SFDVKD. The CDR3 loop is CATSDTGTEETQYF. DNA of the CDR3: TGTGCCACCAGTGATACCGGGACAGAAGAGACCCAGTACTTC.